One and the same sample provided the 9 T cell receptor beta chains below, sequenced in a study of blood T cell repertoires in COVID-19. TCRdb's copy holds only in-frame clones and misses some; the assay was immunoSEQ multiplex PCR. The table includes more than 300,000 clones, around 86% detected once. The specimen sequenced was peripheral blood. These receptors came from a woman aged 50 to 60 with COVID-19, enrolled during active disease.

This chain joins TRBV5-6 and TRBJ2-5; maybe TRBD2 (5 bases). Germline V lookup: CDR1 SGHDT, CDR2 YYEEEE. Trimming shortened V by 5 bases and J by 1 base, and 12 bases separated the two germline ends. This CDR3 is built from 14 residues. The DNA for the CDR3 is TGTGCCAGCAGTTACGGGATCTTCCAAGAGACCCAGTACTTC. The encoded protein is CASSYGIFQETQYF.

This clone was observed a few times. The chain combines TRBV9 with TRBJ2-1, with TRBD2 matching over 8 bases. CDR3 size: 17 residues. With 4 bases clipped from V and 4 bases from J, the junction kept 13 bases outside the gene matches. The germline gives CDR1 SGDLS, CDR2 YYNGEE. The CDR3 sequence is CASSPNLVAGKYNEQFF. In DNA, the CDR3 is TGTGCCAGCAGCCCCAACCTGGTAGCGGGAAAATACAATGAGCAGTTCTTC.

The chain uses TRBV5-6 and TRBJ2-3, with a tentative D call TRBD2 (5 bases). Trimming removed 4 bases from V and 0 bases from J, with 15 bases in between. The germline gives CDR1 SGHDT, CDR2 YYEEEE. The CDR3 totals 16 residues. The CDR3 DNA reads TGTGCCAGCAGCCCTCGAGGGCCCTCTAGCACAGATACGCAGTATTTT. Its translation: CASSPRGPSSTDTQYF. Together with reference TRBV5-6 and TRBJ2-3, the CDR3 gives the full variable domain: DAGVTQSPTHLIKTRGQQVTLRCSPKSGHDTVSWYQQALGQGPQFIFQYYEEEERQRGNFPDRFSGHQFPNYSSELNVNALLLGDSALYLCASSPRGPSSTDTQYFGPGTRLTVL.

This chain connects TRBV10-1 to TRBJ2-2; unclear D gene. Between the trimmed V and J ends, which lost 4 bases and 0 bases, there was a span of 6 bases. Germline V lookup: CDR1 WNHNN, CDR2 SYGVQD (reference sequence). This CDR3 region has 14 residues. CDR3 sequence (DNA): TGCGCCAGCAGTGGGCATTCGAACACCGGGGAGCTGTTTTTT. As protein: CASSGHSNTGELFF.

A single count supports this clone. The same CDR3 arises from other DNA sequences in this sample as well. The chain couples TRBV5-1 to TRBJ2-1; 11 nucleotides match TRBD2. The trim removed 2 bases at V and 7 bases at J, leaving 2 bases unmatched. The germline V gene has CDR1 SGHRS and CDR2 YFSETQ. This CDR3 region has 14 residues. CDR3 residues: CASSLTSGSNEQFF. As DNA, the CDR3 is TGCGCCAGCAGCTTAACTAGCGGGAGTAATGAGCAGTTCTTC.

This chain connects TRBV19 to TRBJ2-1; 10 bases map to TRBD2. J lost 12 bases, V lost 1 base, and 12 bases had no gene match. Germline CDR1 and CDR2: LNHDA and SQIVND (reference sequence). CDR3 size: 16 residues. The CDR3 DNA reads as TGTGCCAGTAGTATAGTTCTAGCGGGAGTGGGTTCGGGGCAGTTCTTC. This gives the protein CASSIVLAGVGSGQFF.

The V call is TRBV4-1, the J call TRBJ2-5, with 8 bases matching TRBD1. There are 16 residues in the CDR3. In germline, CDR1 is MGHRA, CDR2 YSYEKL. Trimming at V came to 6 bases and at J to 3 bases, leaving 12 bases not matched to a gene. DNA for the CDR3: TGCGCCAGCAGGGGAGACAAGGGACAGGAGAAAGAGACCCAGTACTTC. Protein sequence: CASRGDKGQEKETQYF.

The chain links TRBV30 to TRBJ2-5, with D maybe TRBD1 (5 bases). Germline values: CDR1 GTSNPN, CDR2 SVGIG (reference sequence). This CDR3 spans 12 amino acids. V lost 1 base, J lost 4 bases, and 7 bases lay in between. In DNA form, the CDR3 reads TGTGCCTGGAGTGCAGGGCGAGAGACCCAGTACTTC. This encodes CAWSAGRETQYF.

The gene calls are TRBV7-3 and TRBJ1-2, with 8 bases lining up with TRBD1. Germline CDR1 and CDR2: SGHTA and FQGTGA. This CDR3 is built from 15 residues. J lost 4 bases, V lost 3 bases, and 7 bases had no gene match. The CDR3 region has the DNA TGTGCCAGCAGCTTTGAAGGGGGACAGGTCTATGGCTACACCTTC. Residues: CASSFEGGQVYGYTF.